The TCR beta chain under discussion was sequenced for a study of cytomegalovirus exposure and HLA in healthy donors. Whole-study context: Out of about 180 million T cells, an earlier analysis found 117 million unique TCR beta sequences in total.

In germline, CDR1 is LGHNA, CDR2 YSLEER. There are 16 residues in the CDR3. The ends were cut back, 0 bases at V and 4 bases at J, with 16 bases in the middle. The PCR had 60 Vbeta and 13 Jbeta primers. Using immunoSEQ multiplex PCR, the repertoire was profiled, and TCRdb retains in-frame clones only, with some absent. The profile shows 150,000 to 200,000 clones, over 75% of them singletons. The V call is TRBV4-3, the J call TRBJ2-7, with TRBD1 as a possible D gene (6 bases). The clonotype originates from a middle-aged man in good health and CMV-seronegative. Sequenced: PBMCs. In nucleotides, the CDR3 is TGCGCCAGCAGCCAAGATTCACAGGGACAAGGGTACGAGCAGTACTTC. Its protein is CASSQDSQGQGYEQYF.